This paragraph covers one T cell receptor beta chain sequence. CDR1 SNHLY and CDR2 FYNNEI come from the germline V gene. CDR3 size: 15 residues. Trimming removed 5 bases at V and 6 bases at J, with 17 bases between. These data are taken from a study of CD4+ T cells in melanoma. Assay used: immunoSEQ multiplex PCR; TCRdb lists only in-frame clones, some missing. This table has 10,000 or so clones, approximately 70% appearing once. The specimen was cells from a culture (not recorded whether cultured in vitro). V usage is TRBV2 and J usage is TRBJ1-5, with D perhaps matching TRBD1 (6 bases). The source is a human donor with melanoma. CDR3 loop: CASSLTGPISQPQHF. The CDR3 bases are TGTGCCAGCAGTTTGACAGGTCCAATTTCTCAGCCCCAGCATTTT.